Listed below are T cell receptor beta chains from one sample, sequenced in a study of T cell repertoires in cytomegalovirus infection. TCRdb re-called the reads with MiXCR, one entry per CDR3 protein. The sample carries 250,000 or so distinct CDR3 sequences, approximately 9% recorded once. Input material: PBMCs. Every receptor here comes from a human donor in good health (CMV status not recorded). Some clones in this sample may be carry-over from other donors' samples. The CDR3 runs from the conserved cysteine through the conserved F or W. A D gene is named only where the DNA matches it firmly. Rows may omit the clone size; those that give it use once, few, many or a size class.

v_call	clone_size	d_call	j_call	cdr3_aa	cdr3_nt
TRBV19	many	-	TRBJ2-3	CASMGPSTDTQYF	TGTGCCAGTATGGGCCCGAGCACAGATACGCAGTATTTT
TRBV7-8	many	TRBD2	TRBJ2-1	CASSLSVVRLAGYSYNEQFF	TGTGCCAGCAGCTTATCGGTAGTTAGACTAGCGGGTTACTCCTACAATGAGCAGTTCTTC
TRBV6-2/TRBV6-3	-	-	TRBJ2-7	CASSPRGPPPGEQYF	TGTGCCAGCAGTCCCCGTGGGCCTCCCCCGGGTGAGCAGTACTTC
TRBV10-3	-	-	TRBJ2-3	CAISEIDDSTDKQYF	TGTGCCATCAGTGAAATCGACGATAGCACAGATAAGCAGTATTTT
TRBV7-9	-	-	TRBJ2-1	CASSPMGEEQFF	TGTGCCAGCAGCCCCATGGGGGAGGAGCAGTTCTTC
TRBV20-1	many	-	TRBJ2-3	CSSSGVNTDTQYF	-
TRBV7-2	many	TRBD2	TRBJ2-2	CASSHELAGVNTGELFF	TGTGCCAGCAGCCACGAACTAGCGGGAGTGAACACCGGGGAGCTGTTTTTT
TRBV7-2	many	TRBD2	TRBJ2-2	CASRKPPGLAGTGELFF	TGTGCCAGCAGAAAACCCCCGGGACTAGCGGGGACCGGGGAGCTGTTTTTT
TRBV28	many	TRBD1	TRBJ1-2	CASSLTGTANYGYTF	TGTGCCAGCAGTCTAACCGGGACAGCGAACTATGGCTACACCTTC
TRBV19	-	-	TRBJ1-2	CASSMKGGENYGYTF	TGTGCCAGTAGTATGAAGGGTGGAGAAAACTATGGCTACACCTTC
TRBV12-5	-	TRBD1	TRBJ1-5	CASGVTGGAQPQHF	TGTGCTAGTGGTGTTACAGGGGGGGCTCAGCCCCAGCATTTT
TRBV7-2	many	-	TRBJ2-5	CASSPGRETQYF	TGTGCCAGCAGCCCGGGGCGGGAGACCCAGTACTTC
TRBV7-9	-	TRBD2	TRBJ2-3	CASSLLRTRGPDTQYF	TGTGCCAGCAGCTTGCTCAGGACTAGAGGCCCAGATACGCAGTATTTT
TRBV7-2	many	-	TRBJ2-3	CASTVTGSTDTQYF	TGTGCCAGCACCGTGACAGGAAGCACAGATACGCAGTATTTT
TRBV29-1	-	TRBD1	TRBJ1-2	CSVDGTAYGYTF	TGCAGCGTTGACGGGACAGCCTATGGCTACACCTTC
TRBV2	-	-	TRBJ2-1	CASRKQGIDEQFF	TGTGCCAGTCGAAAGCAGGGGATCGATGAGCAGTTCTTC
TRBV20-1	many	-	TRBJ1-3	CSARGYSGNTIYF	TGCAGTGCTAGAGGGTACTCTGGAAACACCATATATTTT
TRBV28	few	-	TRBJ1-2	CASSLGIRGYTF	TGTGCCAGCAGTTTAGGTATACGTGGCTACACCTTC
TRBV4-3	-	-	TRBJ2-4	CASSLNRGAKNIQYF	TGCGCCAGCAGCCTAAATAGGGGAGCCAAAAACATTCAGTACTTC
TRBV12-3/TRBV12-4	many	-	TRBJ1-1	CASSPRVLNTEAFF	TGTGCCAGCAGTCCCAGGGTATTGAACACTGAAGCTTTCTTT
TRBV15	-	TRBD1	TRBJ2-1	CATSIDRGTYNEQFF	TGTGCCACCAGCATAGACAGGGGGACGTACAATGAGCAGTTCTTC
TRBV23-1	-	TRBD1	TRBJ1-1	CASSRRQGLNTEAFF	TGCGCCAGCAGTCGCAGACAGGGGCTGAACACTGAAGCTTTCTTT
TRBV7-6	many	-	TRBJ2-3	CASSLASGRYQFTDTQYF	TGTGCCAGCAGCTTAGCGTCCGGCAGATACCAGTTCACAGATACGCAGTATTTT
TRBV7-8	-	-	TRBJ1-6	CASSSEGNSPLHF	TGTGCCAGCAGCTCAGAGGGGAATTCACCCCTCCACTTT
TRBV6-1	many	-	TRBJ1-1	CASRRQETEAFF	TGTGCCAGCAGGAGACAGGAAACTGAAGCTTTCTTT
TRBV5-1	-	-	TRBJ2-1	CASRQTEISYSEQFF	TGCGCCAGCAGACAGACAGAGATCTCCTACAGTGAGCAGTTCTTC
TRBV7-2	many	TRBD2	TRBJ2-1	CASSFASGANEQFF	TGTGCCAGCAGCTTCGCTAGCGGGGCCAATGAGCAGTTCTTC
TRBV20-1	few	-	TRBJ1-5	CSAYKTGSNQPQHF	TGCAGTGCTTATAAAACAGGTAGCAATCAGCCCCAGCATTTT
TRBV29-1	few	TRBD2	TRBJ2-3	CSVSPSGGGTDTQYF	TGCAGCGTATCCCCTAGCGGGGGCGGCACAGATACGCAGTATTTT
TRBV19	many	-	TRBJ1-5	CASSTAREAQPQHF	TGTGCCAGTAGTACTGCCAGGGAGGCTCAGCCCCAGCATTTT
TRBV6-2/TRBV6-3	-	TRBD1	TRBJ1-2	CASSWPTGTAYGYTF	TGTGCCAGCAGTTGGCCGACAGGGACCGCCTATGGCTACACCTTC
TRBV7-2	-	-	TRBJ2-3	CASSQRTLTTDTQYF	TGTGCCAGCAGCCAAAGGACCCTAACCACAGATACGCAGTATTTT
TRBV10-3	few	TRBD2	TRBJ2-1	CAISAPSGGVHEQFF	TGTGCCATCAGTGCCCCCAGCGGGGGAGTCCATGAGCAGTTCTTC
TRBV7-2	many	-	TRBJ1-6	CASSLTETASSPLHF	TGTGCCAGCAGTTTGACGGAGACTGCTAGTTCACCCCTCCACTTT
TRBV5-4	-	TRBD2	TRBJ2-1	CASSLASGGGNEQFF	TGTGCCAGCAGCTTGGCCAGCGGGGGGGGCAATGAGCAGTTCTTC
TRBV12-3/TRBV12-4	many	TRBD2	TRBJ2-1	CASRTSGIYNEQFF	TGTGCCAGCCGGACTAGCGGGATCTACAATGAGCAGTTCTTC
TRBV19	many	-	TRBJ2-4	CASSIEAGLRNIQYF	TGTGCCAGTAGTATAGAGGCAGGGTTGAGGAACATTCAGTACTTC
TRBV6-1	many	-	TRBJ2-1	CASSEASGNNEQFF	TGTGCCAGCAGTGAAGCAAGTGGAAACAATGAGCAGTTCTTC
TRBV7-2	many	TRBD1	TRBJ2-5	CASSPPHRGETQYF	TGTGCCAGCAGCCCCCCTCACAGGGGAGAGACCCAGTACTTC
TRBV7-2	many	TRBD2	TRBJ2-1	CASSLASSGGYNEQFF	TGTGCCAGCAGCCTAGCGTCTAGCGGGGGATACAATGAGCAGTTCTTC
TRBV7-2	many	-	TRBJ1-5	CASSLDPRGAPQHF	TGTGCCAGCAGCTTAGATCCCCGGGGAGCGCCCCAGCATTTT
TRBV29-1	-	-	TRBJ1-1	CSVERGNSRGTEAFF	TGCAGCGTTGAGAGGGGCAACTCGCGGGGCACTGAAGCTTTCTTT
TRBV6-6	many	-	TRBJ1-1	CASSYSTPSEAFF	TGTGCCAGCAGTTACTCGACTCCGTCTGAAGCTTTCTTT
TRBV6-1	many	-	TRBJ2-1	CASSEWGYEQFF	TGTGCCAGCAGTGAATGGGGGTATGAGCAGTTCTTC
TRBV4-1	few	-	TRBJ1-2	CASSHSDEGTGYTF	TGCGCCAGCAGCCATTCCGACGAAGGAACAGGCTACACCTTC